Below, 25 T cell receptor beta chains from the same sample are listed, as sequenced in a study of cytomegalovirus exposure and HLA in healthy donors. 13 Jbeta primers and 60 Vbeta primers were used for the PCR. Using immunoSEQ multiplex PCR, the repertoire was profiled, and TCRdb retains in-frame clones only, with some absent. The sample holds around 150,000 clones, roughly 87% seen once. What was sequenced was PBMCs. The receptors shown here come from a man aged 30 to 39 in good health and CMV-seropositive.

A note on this clone: The germline gene is not matched at one end of the junction; a read error may be the cause. V gene TRBV9 combines with J gene TRBJ2-2; perhaps TRBD2 as D (6 bases). Per germline, CDR1 SGDLS and CDR2 YYNGEE. The length of the CDR3 is 13 residues. The CDR3 DNA sequence: TGTGCCAGCAGCGTAGAGGTAATCGGGGGGCTGTTTTTT. Its translation is CASSVEVIGGLFF.

This clone showed up just once. The chain recombines TRBV4-1 with TRBJ2-7; 8 bases are shared with TRBD1. Trimming removed 4 bases from V and 1 base from J; junction bases left unmatched: 12. The CDR3 consists of 17 residues. CDR1 MGHRA and CDR2 YSYEKL come from the germline V gene. CDR3 DNA: TGCGCCAGCAGCCCCCTTTGGACAGGGTACGTTTCCTACGAGCAGTACTTC. This codes for CASSPLWTGYVSYEQYF.

V is TRBV5-4 and J is TRBJ2-3, with 9 bases fitting TRBD2. In germline, CDR1 is SGHNT, CDR2 YYREEE (reference sequence). This CDR3 is built from 16 residues. The trim removed 3 bases at V and 6 bases at J, leaving 11 bases unmatched. This CDR3 is CASSSHSGGIGDTQYF. Written as DNA, the CDR3 is TGTGCCAGCAGCTCTCATAGCGGGGGAATTGGGGATACGCAGTATTTT.

V gene TRBV5-1 combines with J gene TRBJ2-5, with D perhaps TRBD2 (6 bases). The DNA end is a closer match to TRBJ2-7, so the J assignment may be wrong. The CDR3 has 14 residues. Per the germline V gene, CDR1 is SGHRS and CDR2 is YFSETQ. CDR3 loop: CASSPIQAGYEQYF. CDR3 in DNA: TGCGCCAGCAGCCCTATCCAGGCGGGGTACGAGCAGTACTTC.

The V gene is TRBV28, the J gene TRBJ2-2, with TRBD2 identical over 7 bases. Germline CDR1 MDHEN, CDR2 SYDVKM. The CDR3 spans 19 residues. The J segment lost 5 bases and the V segment lost 5 bases, leaving 20 bases of the junction unmatched. CDR3 amino acids: CASSPQLARRSPSTGELFF. The CDR3 bases are TGTGCCAGCAGTCCCCAACTAGCGCGCAGGTCCCCTAGTACCGGGGAGCTGTTTTTT.

This chain links TRBV7-2 with TRBJ2-5; TRBD2 matches 8 bases. CDR1 is SGHTA, CDR2 FQGNSA, per germline. V gave up 7 bases and J gave up 2 bases; unmatched junction bases: 18. This CDR3 is built from 18 residues. The DNA of the CDR3 is TGTGCCAGCACCCTTAGAGCGCGGGGGGCATGGGGACAAGAGACCCAGTACTTC. The encoded protein is CASTLRARGAWGQETQYF.

V gene TRBV2 combines with J gene TRBJ1-6; 7 nucleotides line up with TRBD1. The CDR3 runs to 14 residues. Germline CDR1 and CDR2: SNHLY and FYNNEI. V shed 4 bases and J 7 bases; nucleotides not matched to a gene: 4. CDR3 residues: CASSVAGGNSPLHF. The DNA of the CDR3 is TGTGCCAGCAGTGTCGCAGGGGGAAATTCACCCCTCCACTTT. Together with reference TRBV2 and TRBJ1-6, the CDR3 gives the full variable domain: EPEVTQTPSHQVTQMGQEVILRCVPISNHLYFYWYRQILGQKVEFLVSFYNNEISEKSEIFDDQFSVERPDGSNFTLKIRSTKLEDSAMYFCASSVAGGNSPLHFGNGTRLTVT.

There are a few counts of this clone. J is TRBJ1-5 and V is TRBV10-2; TRBD1 aligns across 7 bases. The CDR3 totals 15 residues. With V trimmed by 3 bases and J by 6 bases, 8 bases remained unmatched. Germline lookup yields CDR1 WSHSY and CDR2 SAAADI. The CDR3 nucleotides are TGCGCCAGCAGTGACCCTCAGGGGGGTTTTCAGCCCCAGCATTTT. Translated: CASSDPQGGFQPQHF.

The rearrangement uses TRBV28 and TRBJ2-2; D not resolved. V was pared by 0 bases and J by 2 bases, with 10 bases between. Per the germline V gene, CDR1 is MDHEN and CDR2 is SYDVKM. This CDR3 comprises 16 residues. CDR3 sequence (DNA): TGTGCCAGCAGTTTATGGAGGAGCACCAACACCGGGGAGCTGTTTTTT. Translation: CASSLWRSTNTGELFF.

The chain combines TRBV7-2 with TRBJ1-3, with unresolved D. CDR1 is SGHTA and CDR2 is FQGNSA in the germline V gene. The CDR3 consists of 14 residues. Trimming removed 5 bases at V and 0 bases at J, with 8 bases between. The CDR3 DNA is TGTGCCAGCAGCCCGGACTTCTCTGGAAACACCATATATTTT. This translates into CASSPDFSGNTIYF.

The chain has TRBV7-2 and TRBJ2-7; 8 nucleotides agree with TRBD2. J lost 6 bases, V lost 5 bases, and 9 bases had no gene match. Germline V gene sequence: CDR1 SGHTA, CDR2 FQGNSA. The CDR3 has 14 residues. The DNA for the CDR3 is TGTGCCAGCAGCCCCACCGGGACTAGAGGCGAGCAGTACTTC. The encoded protein is CASSPTGTRGEQYF.

The gene calls are TRBV4-2 and TRBJ1-5; TRBD1 matches 8 bases. V was pared by 4 bases and J by 3 bases, with 5 bases of the junction left unmatched. CDR3 length equals 15 residues. CDR1 is LGHNA, CDR2 YNFKEQ, per germline. The CDR3 region is CASSLWTGLNQPQHF. The CDR3 nucleotides read TGTGCCAGCAGCCTATGGACAGGGCTCAATCAGCCCCAGCATTTT.

The chain couples TRBV7-9 to TRBJ1-4; 7 positions match TRBD1. The V segment lost 0 bases and the J segment 7 bases; nucleotides outside the gene matches: 5. Germline CDR1 and CDR2: SEHNR and FQNEAQ (reference sequence). The CDR3 is 15 amino acids. CDR3 region: CASSLADRISEKLFF. The CDR3 nucleotides are TGTGCCAGCAGCTTAGCGGACAGGATCAGTGAAAAACTGTTTTTT.

This sequence joins TRBV7-8 and TRBJ2-5; the match to TRBD1 covers 9 bases. The CDR3 covers 14 residues. Germline V gene lookup returns CDR1 SGHVS and CDR2 FQNEAQ. The V and J ends lost 5 bases and 5 bases, in that order; junction bases with no gene match: 6. This chain's CDR3 is CASSRGQGKETQYF. The CDR3 nucleotides read TGTGCCAGCAGCCGAGGACAGGGGAAGGAGACCCAGTACTTC.

The V gene is TRBV15, the J gene TRBJ1-1, with 9 bases matching TRBD1. The CDR3 has 14 amino acids. The germline V gene has CDR1 LNHNV and CDR2 YYDKDF (reference sequence). Trimming removed 2 bases from V and 5 bases from J; junction bases left unmatched: 3. Written as DNA, the CDR3 is TGTGCCACCAGCAGACCAGACAGGGGGACTGAAGCTTTCTTT. Its translation is CATSRPDRGTEAFF.

In DNA form, the CDR3 reads TGTGCCAGCTCTGGTTCAGCGGGAGGATCGGGTGAGCAGTACTTC. Protein product: CASSGSAGGSGEQYF. The chain links TRBV9 to TRBJ2-7; 9 positions agree with TRBD2. The CDR3 totals 15 residues. V was clipped by 7 bases and J by 7 bases; unmatched bases: 15. Germline-derived CDR1 and CDR2 are SGDLS and YYNGEE.

V is TRBV19 and J is TRBJ1-5; D call uncertain. The CDR3 consists of 13 residues. From germline, CDR1 is LNHDA and CDR2 SQIVND (reference sequence). V dropped 5 bases and J dropped 6 bases, with 11 bases sitting between them. The CDR3 DNA reads TGTGCCAGTAGTTCGGAGAGTGGTCAGCCCCAGCATTTT. Protein product: CASSSESGQPQHF.

This clone was seen only a few times. The V gene is TRBV5-4, the J gene TRBJ2-7, with D maybe TRBD1 (6 bases). The V end lost 4 bases, the J end lost 7 bases, and 15 bases lay between the germline ends. CDR3 length equals 13 residues. The germline V gene has CDR1 SGHNT and CDR2 YYREEE (reference sequence). CDR3 amino acids: CASSKDSYEEQYF. DNA of the CDR3: TGTGCCAGCAGCAAGGACAGCTACGAAGAGCAGTACTTC.

The rearrangement uses TRBV28 and TRBJ2-5; 10 bases align to TRBD1. The CDR3 spans 15 residues. In germline, CDR1 is MDHEN, CDR2 SYDVKM. V lost 4 bases, J lost 4 bases, and 6 bases stayed unmatched. CDR3 bases: TGTGCCAGCAGTTCCCGACGACAGGGGGCAGAGACCCAGTACTTC. This sequence encodes CASSSRRQGAETQYF.

This clone was observed once. The chain carries TRBV2 and TRBJ2-7; 7 positions match TRBD1. CDR3 length equals 13 residues. After removal of 7 bases from V and 3 bases from J, the junction contained 6 bases not matched to a gene. Germline loops: CDR1 SNHLY, CDR2 FYNNEI. CDR3 region: CASTRDRNYEQYF. The CDR3 DNA reads TGTGCCAGCACCCGGGACAGAAACTACGAGCAGTACTTC.

This clone was seen only a few times. The chain uses TRBV2 and TRBJ2-3; 10 nucleotides line up with TRBD2. The trim removed 2 bases at V and 0 bases at J, leaving 8 bases unmatched. In germline, CDR1 is SNHLY, CDR2 FYNNEI. This CDR3 has 18 amino acids. The CDR3 loop is CASSEILAGAFSTDTQYF. The DNA for the CDR3 is TGTGCCAGCAGTGAAATCCTAGCGGGGGCCTTTAGCACAGATACGCAGTATTTT.

The chain recombines TRBV4-1 with TRBJ2-2; possible D gene TRBD1, 6 bases. V was shortened by 5 bases and J by 1 base, with 8 bases between the two germline ends. The CDR3 runs 14 residues. Germline assignment: CDR1 MGHRA and CDR2 YSYEKL. The CDR3 is CASSARGNTGELFF. Written as DNA, the CDR3 is TGCGCCAGCAGCGCCAGGGGGAACACCGGGGAGCTGTTTTTT.

This clone has only a few counts. The CDR3 bases are TGCGCCAGCAGCCGCGAGAACTATGGCTACACCTTC. It yields the protein CASSRENYGYTF. J is TRBJ1-2 and V is TRBV5-1; D is ambiguous. The V end was cut by 4 bases, the J end by 2 bases, with 6 bases between. Germline CDR1 SGHRS, CDR2 YFSETQ. The CDR3 is 12 residues long. The full variable domain, with the rest looked up from reference TRBV5-1 and TRBJ1-2, is KAGVTQTPRYLIKTRGQQVTLSCSPISGHRSVSWYQQTPGQGLQFLFEYFSETQRNKGNFPGRFSGRQFSNSRSEMNVSTLELGDSALYLCASSRENYGYTFGSGTRLTVV.

The J gene is TRBJ2-2, the V gene TRBV18, with 7 bases lining up with TRBD1. The CDR3 runs to 16 residues. Looked up from germline, CDR1 is KGHSH and CDR2 is LQKENI. After removal of 4 bases from V and 4 bases from J, the junction contained 9 bases not matched to a gene. Written as DNA, the CDR3 is TGTGCCAGCTCACATTCCGGGACAGACCTCACCGGGGAGCTGTTTTTT. Translated: CASSHSGTDLTGELFF. Variable domain in full (rest from reference TRBV18 and TRBJ2-2): NAGVMQNPRHLVRRRGQEARLRCSPMKGHSHVYWYRQLPEEGLKFMVYLQKENIIDESGMPKERFSAEFPKEGPSILRIQQVVRGDSAAYFCASSHSGTDLTGELFFGEGSRLTVL.

The chain recombines TRBV4-3 with TRBJ2-2; perhaps TRBD1 as D (5 bases). V was pared by 0 bases and J by 6 bases, with 17 bases between. The CDR3 is 17 amino acids. Germline-derived CDR1 and CDR2 are LGHNA and YSLEER. The CDR3: CASSQDRGPLAAGELFF. The CDR3 bases are TGCGCCAGCAGCCAAGATAGGGGCCCCCTTGCCGCCGGGGAGCTGTTTTTT.